What follows are 11 T cell receptor beta chains derived from one specimen sequenced in a study of T cell repertoires in cytomegalovirus infection. These receptors are not linked to any known antigen. A single record per CDR3 protein comes from TCRdb applying MiXCR to the reads. The sample carries fewer than 900,000 distinct CDR3 sequences, 25% to 35% recorded once. The sequencing here drew on cultured CD8+ T cells from PBMCs, taken from culture after CMV antigen stimulation. These receptors were taken from a human donor in good health (CMV status not recorded). Some clones in this sample may be carry-over from other donors' samples.

This chain joins TRBV7-4 and TRBJ1-4; D is uncertain. Trimming left V 7 bases short and J 3 bases short, with 15 bases between. Germline lookup yields CDR1 SGHVT and CDR2 SQSDAQ. There are 15 residues in the CDR3. DNA of the CDR3: TGTGCCAGCAATTTCGGCGTCGAAGCTAATGAAAAACTGTTTTTT. Encoded protein: CASNFGVEANEKLFF. Combining the CDR3 with reference TRBV7-4 and TRBJ1-4 gives the whole variable domain GAGVSQSPRYKVAKRGRDVALRCDSISGHVTLYWYRQTLGQGSEVLTYSQSDAQRDKSGRPSGRFSAERPERSVSTLKIQRTEQGDSAVYLCASNFGVEANEKLFFGSGTQLSVL.

The chain combines TRBV5-1 with TRBJ2-3, with TRBD2 as a possible D gene (5 bases). Trimming left V 0 bases short and J 0 bases short, with 11 bases between. This CDR3 has 16 amino acids. The V gene's germline CDR1 is SGHRS and CDR2 YFSETQ. The CDR3 coding sequence is TGCGCCAGCAGCTTGGATAGCGAATCTAGCACAGATACGCAGTATTTT. Translation gives CASSLDSESSTDTQYF.

The V gene is TRBV27, the J gene TRBJ2-7; TRBD2 might be the D (5 bases). Trimming pared 2 bases from V and 7 bases from J, leaving 12 bases between. The CDR3 has 13 residues. Germline-derived CDR1 and CDR2 are MNHEY and SMNVEV (reference sequence). The chain's CDR3 is CASSLNPTGEQYF. CDR3 nucleotide sequence: TGTGCCAGCAGTTTAAACCCTACGGGGGAGCAGTACTTC.

The rearrangement links TRBV5-6 to TRBJ2-7; D is perhaps TRBD2 (5 bases). The germline V and J ends were trimmed by 4 bases and 1 base, with 21 bases remaining between them. This CDR3 has 17 amino acids. The germline V gene encodes CDR1 SGHDT and CDR2 YYEEEE. CDR3 sequence (DNA): TGTGCCAGCAGCCAATTCTCGAAAGGGAGACTATCCTACGAGCAGTACGTC. Translated, it gives CASSQFSKGRLSYEQYV.

The chain uses TRBV28 and TRBJ2-7; D unclear. Per germline, CDR1 MDHEN and CDR2 SYDVKM. V lost 2 bases to trimming and J lost 3 bases, with 8 bases between them. There are 13 residues in the CDR3. CDR3 protein: CASSLPDFYEQYV. The CDR3 nucleotides read TGTGCCAGCAGTTTACCCGACTTCTACGAGCAGTACGTC.

This clonotype has at least ten counts. The rearrangement uses TRBV7-9 and TRBJ2-7; D may correspond to TRBD1 or TRBD2 (5 bases each). Trimming shortened V by 6 bases and J by 2 bases, and 14 bases separated the two germline ends. The CDR3 is 14 amino acids. From germline, CDR1 is SEHNR and CDR2 FQNEAQ (reference sequence). CDR3 sequence reads: CASSRDEGTYEQYF. CDR3 DNA: TGTGCCAGCAGTCGAGACGAGGGGACCTACGAGCAGTACTTC. The whole variable domain, remainder taken from reference TRBV7-9 and TRBJ2-7, is DTGVSQNPRHKITKRGQNVTFRCDPISEHNRLYWYRQTLGQGPEFLTYFQNEAQLEKSRLLSDRFSAERPKGSFSTLEIQRTEQGDSAMYLCASSRDEGTYEQYFGPGTRLTVT.

The chain combines TRBV27 with TRBJ2-7; D not resolved. The ends were cut back, 6 bases at V and 2 bases at J, with 17 bases in the middle. The CDR3 contains 15 residues. Germline V gene data show CDR1 as MNHEY and CDR2 as SMNVEV (reference sequence). The CDR3 sequence is CASSLAARRTYEQYF. The DNA of the CDR3 is TGTGCCAGCAGCCTTGCAGCCAGGAGAACCTACGAGCAGTACTTC.

This sequence joins TRBV5-1 and TRBJ2-1; D is tentatively TRBD1 or TRBD2 (7 bases each). The germline CDR1 and CDR2 sequences are SGHRS and YFSETQ. The CDR3 spans 19 residues. The ends were cut back, 3 bases at V and 2 bases at J, with 24 bases in the middle. The CDR3 sequence is CASSYPKHAGGAPYNEQFF. CDR3 nucleotide sequence: TGCGCCAGCAGCTACCCAAAACATGCAGGGGGGGCCCCCTACAATGAGCAGTTCTTC.

V gene TRBV7-9 combines with J gene TRBJ2-1; 12 nucleotides line up with TRBD2. V was clipped by 1 base and J by 6 bases; unmatched bases: 4. This CDR3 contains 16 residues. Per the germline V gene, CDR1 is SEHNR and CDR2 is FQNEAQ (reference sequence). The CDR3 loop is CASSLGGLAGPNEQFF. The CDR3 DNA reads TGTGCCAGCAGCTTAGGGGGACTAGCGGGTCCCAATGAGCAGTTCTTC.

This chain joins TRBV29-1 and TRBJ2-7; D remains ambiguous. The CDR3 totals 12 residues. V was trimmed by 0 bases and J by 0 bases, leaving 3 bases between them. Germline CDR1 and CDR2: SQVTM and ANQGSEA. CDR3 amino acids: CSVEDFSYEQYF. In nucleotides, the CDR3 is TGCAGCGTTGAAGATTTCTCCTACGAGCAGTACTTC.

This chain uses TRBV12-3 or TRBV12-4 with TRBJ1-2, with D unresolved. This CDR3 is built from 14 residues. The V end was cut by 2 bases, the J end by 0 bases, with 7 bases between. The CDR3 here is CASSLWATNYGYTF. DNA of the CDR3: TGTGCCAGCAGTTTATGGGCGACTAACTATGGCTACACCTTC.